The rows below give T cell receptor beta chains drawn from one sample of a study of naive and memory T cell subsets. TCRdb redid the calling of the UMI-ligation and nested PCR reads with MiXCR, one entry per CDR3 protein. Of tens of thousands of distinct CDR3 sequences detected, roughly 9.3% appear once; the ten largest clones hold 1.2%. Sequencing was performed on naive CD8+ T cells from blood. The source of these receptors is a human donor in good health. Both conserved end residues are part of each CDR3. D genes are given only for firm matches. Only some rows state a clone size, as once, few, many or a class for expanded clones.

v_call,d_call,j_call,clone_size,cdr3_aa,cdr3_nt
TRBV5-1,-,TRBJ1-1,-,CASSYSGTEAFF,TGCGCCAGCAGTTACAGTGGAACTGAAGCTTTCTTT
TRBV7-8,-,TRBJ2-2,many,CASSLLPAAATGELFF,TGTGCCAGCAGCTTACTCCCAGCGGCGGCCACCGGGGAGCTGTTTTTT
TRBV2,-,TRBJ1-1,few,CASPRGATEAFF,TGTGCCAGCCCTCGGGGCGCCACTGAAGCTTTCTTT
TRBV5-1,TRBD2,TRBJ2-7,few,CASSPRTSGNFYEQYF,TGCGCCAGCAGCCCACGGACTAGCGGGAACTTCTACGAGCAGTACTTC
TRBV5-1,-,TRBJ2-5,few,CASSLGGSQETQYF,TGCGCCAGCAGCTTGGGGGGGTCACAAGAGACCCAGTACTTC
TRBV20-1,TRBD1,TRBJ2-7,-,CSAGDRGFYEQYF,TGCAGTGCTGGGGACAGGGGGTTTTACGAGCAGTACTTC
TRBV10-3,-,TRBJ2-7,-,CAISAGSVEQYF,TGTGCCATCAGTGCAGGATCCGTTGAGCAGTACTTC
TRBV13,TRBD1,TRBJ1-2,many,CASSLNSQGAYGYTF,TGTGCCAGCAGCTTAAACTCCCAGGGGGCCTATGGCTACACCTTC
TRBV11-2,TRBD2,TRBJ2-1,-,CASSLGGAGTRYNEQFF,TGTGCCAGCAGCTTAGGGGGAGCCGGGACTAGGTACAATGAGCAGTTCTTC
TRBV13,-,TRBJ2-7,few,CASSQPTAYEQYF,TGTGCCAGCAGCCAGCCTACTGCCTACGAGCAGTACTTC
TRBV9,TRBD1,TRBJ1-2,many,CASSHPRDRSNNYGYTF,TGTGCCAGCAGCCACCCCCGGGACAGGTCGAATAACTATGGCTACACCTTC
TRBV29-1,TRBD2,TRBJ2-1,many,CSLRGLAQRQDNEQFF,TGCAGCCTGAGGGGACTAGCCCAACGGCAGGACAATGAGCAGTTCTTC
TRBV10-3,TRBD1,TRBJ2-5,many,CAISGAGTEETQYF,TGTGCCATCAGTGGGGCCGGGACAGAAGAGACCCAGTACTTC
TRBV29-1,TRBD1,TRBJ2-1,many,CSVGGTGSSYNEQFF,TGCAGCGTTGGAGGGACAGGGAGCTCCTACAATGAGCAGTTCTTC
TRBV29-1,-,TRBJ1-2,few,CSVDDGYTF,TGCAGCGTTGATGATGGCTACACCTTC
TRBV7-9,TRBD2,TRBJ2-5,-,CASSLAREETQYF,TGTGCCAGCAGCTTAGCGCGGGAGGAGACCCAGTACTTC
TRBV6-5,TRBD1,TRBJ1-1,many,CASSYGTGPTEAFF,TGTGCCAGCAGTTACGGGACAGGGCCAACTGAAGCTTTCTTT
TRBV12-3/TRBV12-4,-,TRBJ2-7,many,CASSPTAYEQYF,TGTGCCAGCAGTCCCACGGCCTACGAGCAGTACTTC
TRBV20-1,-,TRBJ2-7,few,CSARPSGSIFYEQYF,TGCAGTGCTCGCCCGTCAGGGTCGATTTTCTACGAGCAGTACTTC
TRBV4-2,TRBD2,TRBJ2-7,many,CASSPDGLADFSYEQYF,TGTGCCAGCAGCCCGGATGGACTAGCGGACTTCTCCTACGAGCAGTACTTC
TRBV29-1,TRBD2,TRBJ2-6,-,CSVPERGSSGANVLTF,TGCAGCGTTCCGGAGCGGGGGAGCTCTGGGGCCAACGTCCTGACTTTC
TRBV7-9,-,TRBJ1-1,-,CASSLGGLEGFF,TGTGCCAGCAGCTTAGGCGGTCTTGAAGGTTTCTTT
TRBV10-1,-,TRBJ2-7,many,CASSTGTSYEQYF,TGCGCCAGCAGCACTGGCACATCCTACGAGCAGTACTTC
TRBV6-2/TRBV6-3,TRBD1,TRBJ1-5,few,CASSSPRTGESNQPQHF,TGTGCCAGCAGTTCACCAAGGACAGGGGAGAGCAATCAGCCCCAGCATTTT
TRBV18,-,TRBJ2-7,-,CASSPSLGRSSYEQYF,TGTGCCAGCTCACCATCTCTTGGCAGGAGCTCCTACGAGCAGTACTTC
TRBV6-5,-,TRBJ2-1,many,CASSSYGERYNEQFF,TGTGCCAGCAGCTCTTACGGGGAAAGGTACAATGAGCAGTTCTTC
TRBV5-5,-,TRBJ1-6,-,CASSLGQNSPLHF,TGTGCCAGCAGCTTGGGACAGAATTCACCCCTCCACTTT
TRBV4-1,TRBD2,TRBJ2-7,-,CASSQSQRDYEQYF,TGCGCCAGCAGCCAATCCCAGCGGGACTACGAGCAGTACTTC
TRBV28,TRBD1,TRBJ1-4,few,CASSFGSGTDENLFF,TGTGCCAGCAGTTTTGGTTCCGGGACAGATGAAAACCTGTTTTTT
TRBV27,-,TRBJ2-1,-,CASSFGGTYNEQFF,TGTGCCAGCAGTTTTGGGGGCACGTACAATGAGCAGTTCTTC
TRBV12-3/TRBV12-4,-,TRBJ1-1,few,CASSFSTGNTEAFF,TGTGCCAGCAGTTTTTCAACAGGGAACACTGAAGCTTTCTTT
TRBV5-5,-,TRBJ2-7,many,CASSFGGPYEQYF,TGTGCCAGCAGCTTCGGGGGCCCCTACGAGCAGTACTTC
TRBV12-3/TRBV12-4,-,TRBJ2-7,many,CASSFEGIPYEQYF,TGTGCCAGCAGTTTCGAGGGGATCCCCTACGAGCAGTACTTC
TRBV5-8,-,TRBJ2-5,many,CATNLGGGGETQYF,TGTGCCACCAACCTAGGAGGGGGCGGTGAGACCCAGTACTTC
TRBV20-1,-,TRBJ2-7,many,CSARGRPSYEQYF,TGCAGTGCTAGAGGCAGGCCTTCCTACGAGCAGTACTTC
TRBV5-1,TRBD1,TRBJ2-7,once,CASSLRGPDYEQYF,TGCGCCAGCAGCCTGAGGGGGCCTGACTACGAGCAGTACTTC
TRBV6-6,-,TRBJ1-4,-,CASSYHAAYTTNEKLFF,TGTGCCAGCAGTTACCATGCAGCCTATACAACTAATGAAAAACTGTTTTTT
TRBV20-1,-,TRBJ1-2,-,CSAGGREEISYTF,TGCAGTGCTGGGGGCAGGGAAGAGATTAGCTACACCTTC
TRBV27,-,TRBJ1-6,few,CASSTGSSYNSPLHF,TGTGCCAGCAGTACAGGGAGCTCCTATAATTCACCCCTCCACTTT
TRBV6-1,TRBD2,TRBJ2-7,few,CASSVSSGSTYEQYF,TGTGCCAGCAGCGTTTCTAGCGGGAGCACTTACGAGCAGTACTTC
TRBV20-1,TRBD1,TRBJ1-5,few,CSANRGRSQPQHF,TGCAGTGCTAACAGGGGGCGATCTCAGCCCCAGCATTTT
TRBV29-1,TRBD2,TRBJ2-4,many,CSVARLGGNIQYF,TGCAGCGTTGCCCGTCTGGGGGGGAACATTCAGTACTTC
TRBV3-1,-,TRBJ1-6,many,CASSQDGQSSYNSPLHF,TGTGCCAGCAGCCAAGACGGACAGAGCTCCTATAATTCACCCCTCCACTTT
TRBV20-1,-,TRBJ1-2,many,CSARQTSNGYTF,TGCAGTGCTCGACAGACTTCCAATGGCTACACCTTC
TRBV4-1,-,TRBJ2-2,-,CASSQWRGGELFF,TGCGCCAGCAGCCAATGGCGGGGCGGGGAGCTGTTTTTT
TRBV2,TRBD1,TRBJ1-5,few,CASSRDRGSNQPQHF,TGTGCCAGCAGTCGGGACAGGGGAAGCAATCAGCCCCAGCATTTT
TRBV20-1,-,TRBJ2-7,many,CSAARLSEGYEQYF,TGCAGTGCTGCCCGACTAAGCGAGGGGTACGAGCAGTACTTC
TRBV13,-,TRBJ2-5,many,CASSSNGLGETQYF,TGTGCCAGCAGCTCGAACGGGCTAGGAGAGACCCAGTACTTC
TRBV24-1,-,TRBJ2-2,-,CATSEYRPGTNTGELFF,TGTGCCACCAGTGAGTACCGCCCAGGGACTAACACCGGGGAGCTGTTTTTT
TRBV6-2/TRBV6-3,TRBD1,TRBJ1-5,many,CASSPGGNQPQHF,TGTGCCAGCAGTCCAGGGGGAAATCAGCCCCAGCATTTT